The 21 T cell receptor beta chains reported below all come from one sample, sequenced in a study of spatial heterogeneity in lung cancer (dated by TCRdb to about 2019). In light of the paper, this sample's time point label describes: sample taken at primary tumor resection. Without any cell sorting, TCR sequencing was performed on whole RNA extracted either from tumor and nontumor lung tissue or from cryopreserved PBMC samples. The method behind the library was 5' RACE. The sequencing machine was a NextSeq 500. The public sequencing data were trimmed at Q25 with fastp and processed into clonotypes with MiXCR by TCRdb, which kept only in-frame beta chains. CDR3 protein sequences are deduplicated, and each keeps its most common genes and DNA. The sample has tens of thousands of distinct CDR3 sequences on record, more than 15% of them singletons. About 6.8% of the sample is in the top ten clones. Material: PBMCs, obtained at surgery. The receptors originated from a male donor with early-stage non-small cell lung cancer.

This clonotype has a handful of counts. The chain couples TRBV24-1 to TRBJ2-3, with D possibly TRBD1 on 6 matching bases. V was cut by 3 bases and J by 3 bases, with 21 bases left in between. Per the germline V gene, CDR1 is KGHDR and CDR2 is SFDVKD. This CDR3 spans 18 amino acids. The CDR3 reads CATSDGAQGFSWTDTQYF. The CDR3 nucleotides are TGTGCCACCAGTGATGGGGCCCAGGGGTTCAGTTGGACAGATACGCAGTATTTT.

The rearrangement uses TRBV4-2 and TRBJ2-5; D may be TRBD1 or TRBD2 (5 bases each). In germline, CDR1 is LGHNA, CDR2 YNFKEQ. V was trimmed by 0 bases and J by 0 bases, leaving 11 bases between them. There are 16 residues in the CDR3. The CDR3 DNA follows: TGTGCCAGCAGCCAAGAACGAGGGGTGTACCAAGAGACCCAGTACTTC. It encodes CASSQERGVYQETQYF.

The sample holds a few counts of this clonotype. The V call is TRBV7-9, the J call TRBJ2-7; a possible D gene is TRBD2 (7 bases). Germline V CDR1 and CDR2: SEHNR, FQNEAQ (reference sequence). This CDR3 contains 11 residues. Trimming stripped 5 bases from V and 9 bases from J, with 11 bases between. The CDR3 sequence: CASSPGGRQYF. The CDR3 DNA reads TGTGCCAGCAGCCCGGGGGGCCGGCAGTACTTC.

The chain is built from TRBV28 and TRBJ2-2; no clear D gene. There are 14 residues in the CDR3. Trimming removed 6 bases from V and 3 bases from J, with 11 bases in between. Germline values: CDR1 MDHEN, CDR2 SYDVKM. The CDR3 DNA sequence: TGTGCCAGCAGCACTATGATCGACACCGGGGAGCTGTTTTTT. This sequence encodes CASSTMIDTGELFF.

The V call is TRBV10-3, the J call TRBJ2-7; TRBD1 is a possible D gene (6 bases). Germline values: CDR1 ENHRY, CDR2 SYGVKD. This CDR3 comprises 15 residues. Trimming shortened V by 2 bases and J by 0 bases, and 11 bases separated the two germline ends. In DNA, the CDR3 is TGTGCCATCAGTGAGATCACAGGGAACTCCTACGAGCAGTACTTC. The encoded protein is CAISEITGNSYEQYF.

In this sample, this clonotype turned up many times. J is TRBJ1-2 and V is TRBV6-2 or TRBV6-3, with D maybe TRBD1 (6 bases). The ends were cut back, 6 bases at V and 4 bases at J, with 9 bases in the middle. This CDR3 spans 12 amino acids. The germline V gene encodes CDR1 MNHEY and CDR2 SVGEGT. DNA of the CDR3: TGTGCCAGCAGCCCGGACAGCTATGGCTACACCTTC. Its protein product is CASSPDSYGYTF.

This clonotype occurred once. V gene TRBV25-1 combines with J gene TRBJ1-2, with TRBD1 identical over 12 bases. Germline values: CDR1 MGHDK, CDR2 SYGVNS. The CDR3 loop spans 16 amino acids. The junction had 12 bases not matched to a gene; V was cut back by 5 bases and J by 8 bases. The CDR3 loop reads CASSSLAGTGGSGYTF. The CDR3 DNA sequence: TGTGCCAGCAGTTCTCTCGCCGGGACAGGGGGCTCGGGCTACACCTTC.

This clonotype showed up many times. The chain links TRBV20-1 to TRBJ2-1; 10 bases fit TRBD2. The germline gives CDR1 DFQATT, CDR2 SNEGSKA (reference sequence). The CDR3 length is 14 residues. The ends lost 6 bases at V and 13 bases at J; junction bases unmatched: 15. CDR3 sequence (DNA): TGCAGTGCCCGAGAACCTGCTATACTAGCGGGACAGTTCTTC. Protein product: CSAREPAILAGQFF.

The chain has TRBV7-2 and TRBJ2-2, with D maybe TRBD1 (6 bases). The CDR3 extends over 15 amino acids. The V gene's germline CDR1 is SGHTA and CDR2 FQGNSA. V dropped 4 bases and J dropped 4 bases, with 13 bases sitting between them. For the CDR3, the DNA is TGTGCCAGCAGCTCACTCACAGGGCTCACCGGGGAGCTGTTTTTT. Its translation is CASSSLTGLTGELFF.

The chain carries TRBV10-3 and TRBJ1-3; possibly TRBD1 for D (6 bases). The CDR3 is 15 residues long. Germline-derived CDR1 and CDR2 are ENHRY and SYGVKD. Trimming took off 3 bases at V and 0 bases at J, with 9 bases between the two ends. The CDR3 sequence: CAISETGNSGNTIYF. The CDR3 DNA is TGTGCCATCAGTGAAACAGGGAACTCTGGAAACACCATATATTTT.

This clonotype was seen a few times. The chain combines TRBV20-1 with TRBJ2-7; tentative D call: TRBD1 (6 bases). This CDR3 is 15 amino acids long. Trimming shortened V by 0 bases and J by 1 base, and 13 bases separated the two germline ends. CDR1 and CDR2 (germline): DFQATT, SNEGSKA (reference sequence). The CDR3 loop is CSARDEMTGSYEQYF. In DNA form, the CDR3 reads TGCAGTGCTAGAGACGAAATGACAGGATCCTACGAGCAGTACTTC.

The gene calls are TRBV12-3 or TRBV12-4 and TRBJ2-3; TRBD2 aligns across 8 bases. This CDR3 is 15 amino acids long. Trimming took 1 base from V and 1 from J; bases not matched to a gene: 1. The CDR3 spells CASSLELAGTDTQYF. The DNA of the CDR3 is TGTGCCAGCAGTTTAGAACTAGCGGGCACAGATACGCAGTATTTT.

This clonotype was observed many times. The chain uses TRBV7-6 and TRBJ2-5; the D gene is possibly TRBD2 (5 bases). This CDR3 comprises 13 residues. Germline V CDR1 and CDR2: SGHVS, FNYEAQ. Deletions cut 5 bases from V and 1 base from J, with 8 bases between. CDR3 amino acids: CASSNLAQETQYF. The CDR3 DNA is TGTGCCAGCAGCAATCTAGCCCAAGAGACCCAGTACTTC.

The chain couples TRBV10-3 to TRBJ2-7; no reliable D call. The CDR3 is 13 residues long. Germline-derived CDR1 and CDR2 are ENHRY and SYGVKD. V gave up 4 bases and J gave up 3 bases, with 10 bases separating them. CDR3 region: CAISVSGNYEQYF. For the CDR3, the DNA is TGTGCCATCAGTGTTTCGGGCAACTACGAGCAGTACTTC.

The chain combines TRBV5-6 with TRBJ2-2, with TRBD1 matching over 8 bases. Germline CDR1 is SGHDT and CDR2 is YYEEEE. V was clipped by 4 bases and J by 2 bases; unmatched bases: 1. CDR3 length: 14 amino acids. CDR3 in amino acids: CASSPGGNTGELFF. The CDR3 DNA is TGTGCCAGCAGCCCAGGGGGCAACACCGGGGAGCTGTTTTTT.

This clonotype was seen ten or more times. The genes are TRBV19 and TRBJ1-2, with D possibly matching TRBD1 (6 bases). Germline-derived CDR1 and CDR2 are LNHDA and SQIVND (reference sequence). This CDR3 has 14 amino acids. V was trimmed by 7 bases and J by 2 bases, leaving 14 bases between them. CDR3 DNA: TGTGCCAGTACCACAGGGCTGGCGAACTATGGCTACACCTTC. This codes for CASTTGLANYGYTF.

In this sample, this clonotype turned up a few times. The genes are TRBV19 and TRBJ1-4, with unresolved D. The germline V gene encodes CDR1 LNHDA and CDR2 SQIVND (reference sequence). This CDR3 region has 12 residues. Deletions cut 9 bases from V and 8 bases from J, with 13 bases between. CDR3 nucleotide sequence: TGTGCCAGCCGGACCTACGGGGAAAAACTGTTTTTT. Residues: CASRTYGEKLFF.

The chain joins TRBV20-1 to TRBJ2-3, with unresolved D. Germline loops: CDR1 DFQATT, CDR2 SNEGSKA (reference sequence). Between the trimmed V and J ends, which lost 3 bases and 4 bases, there was a span of 17 bases. The CDR3 spans 15 residues. For the CDR3, the DNA is TGCAGTGCTAGCCCTCCCGGGCTCAAGGCAGATACGCAGTATTTT. It is translated as CSASPPGLKADTQYF.

This clonotype was seen more than once but under ten times. The V gene is TRBV29-1, the J gene TRBJ1-4; weak D call: TRBD1 (5 bases). V was trimmed by 3 bases and J by 3 bases, leaving 11 bases between them. The CDR3 sequence is 14 residues long. Germline V CDR1 and CDR2: SQVTM, ANQGSEA. The CDR3 loop is CSVDPEGSNEKLFF. CDR3 in DNA: TGCAGCGTTGACCCCGAGGGGTCTAATGAAAAACTGTTTTTT.

This chain's CDR3 is CASSPRPQGYNEQFF. The CDR3 region has the DNA TGTGCCAGCAGCCCACGGCCACAGGGCTACAATGAGCAGTTCTTC. This chain connects TRBV5-4 to TRBJ2-1; tentative D call: TRBD1 (6 bases). V was shortened by 4 bases and J by 3 bases, with 14 bases between the two germline ends. The CDR3 covers 15 residues. Germline loops: CDR1 SGHNT, CDR2 YYREEE (reference sequence).

This clonotype was counted only a few times. The chain carries TRBV11-1 and TRBJ2-1; 7 bases agree with TRBD1. The CDR3 spans 14 residues. Germline lookup yields CDR1 SGHAT and CDR2 FQDESV (reference sequence). V lost 0 bases to trimming and J lost 6 bases; unmatched junction nucleotides: 2. CDR3 coding DNA: TGTGCCAGCAGCTTAGCCGGGACAGCCAATGAGCAGTTCTTC. Translated, it gives CASSLAGTANEQFF. Together with reference TRBV11-1 and TRBJ2-1, the CDR3 gives the full variable domain: EAEVAQSPRYKITEKSQAVAFWCDPISGHATLYWYRQILGQGPELLVQFQDESVVDDSQLPKDRFSAERLKGVDSTLKIQPAELGDSAMYLCASSLAGTANEQFFGPGTRLTVL.